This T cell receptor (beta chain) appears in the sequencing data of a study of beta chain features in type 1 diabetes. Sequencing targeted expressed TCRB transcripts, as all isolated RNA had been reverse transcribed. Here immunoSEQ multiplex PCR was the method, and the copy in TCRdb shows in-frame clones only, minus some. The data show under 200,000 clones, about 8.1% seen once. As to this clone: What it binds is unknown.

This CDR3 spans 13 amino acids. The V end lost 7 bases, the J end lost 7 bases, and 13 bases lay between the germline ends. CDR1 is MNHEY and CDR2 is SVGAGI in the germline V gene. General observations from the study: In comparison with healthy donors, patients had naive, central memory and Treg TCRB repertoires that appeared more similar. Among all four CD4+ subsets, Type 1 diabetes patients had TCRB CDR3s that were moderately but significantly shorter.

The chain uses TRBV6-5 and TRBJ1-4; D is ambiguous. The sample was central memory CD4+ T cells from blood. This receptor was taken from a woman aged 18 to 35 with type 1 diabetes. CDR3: CASNRARSEKLFF. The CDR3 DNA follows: TGTGCCAGCAATCGAGCGCGGAGTGAAAAACTGTTTTTT.